The T cell receptor (beta chain) described here comes from a study of cytomegalovirus exposure and HLA in healthy donors. Concerning this clone: As yet, its antigen is unknown.

The CDR3 has 15 residues. With 5 bases clipped from V and 4 bases from J, the junction kept 8 bases outside the gene matches. CDR1 and CDR2 (germline): SGHRS, YFSETQ. Study-level results: With DRB1 most and HLA-C fewest, TCR association rates differed between HLA loci in a later analysis.

The PCR contained 60 Vbeta and 13 Jbeta primers. Using immunoSEQ multiplex PCR, the repertoire was profiled, and TCRdb retains in-frame clones only, with some absent. The sample data list approximately 100,000 clones. This rearrangement joins TRBV5-1 to TRBJ2-3; TRBD2 matches at 9 bases. The TCR sequence derives from a man aged 50 to 59 in good health and CMV-seropositive. Sequencing was performed on PBMCs. In DNA form, the CDR3 reads TGCGCCAGCAGAGTTTCTAGCGGGATTCCAGATACGCAGTATTTT. Residues: CASRVSSGIPDTQYF. Full variable domain (outside the CDR3, taken from reference TRBV5-1 and TRBJ2-3): KAGVTQTPRYLIKTRGQQVTLSCSPISGHRSVSWYQQTPGQGLQFLFEYFSETQRNKGNFPGRFSGRQFSNSRSEMNVSTLELGDSALYLCASRVSSGIPDTQYFGPGTRLTVL.